The rows below give T cell receptor beta chains drawn from one sample of a study of T-cell reconstitution after alpha-beta-depleted transplantation in children. TCRdb redid the calling of the PCR reads with MiXCR, one entry per CDR3 protein. The table records fewer than 1 million distinct CDR3 sequences, roughly 15% of them present only once. The sequencing here drew on PBMCs, mostly from graft donor cells, taken 360 days after TCRalphabeta/CD19-depleted stem cell transplant. These receptors all come from a male patient between 5 and 17 years old who had a stem cell transplant for acute lymphoblastic leukemia, so the T cells may come from the graft donor. CDR3s include the opening cysteine and the closing phenylalanine or tryptophan. Fields, in order: clone size, CDR3 length, V gene, D gene, J gene, CDR3 DNA, CDR3 protein. D genes are given only for firm matches. Size is omitted from some rows. Given values are once, few, many or a class for expanded clones.

abundance: -
len: 14
v_gene: TRBV20-1
d_gene: -
j_gene: TRBJ1-5
CDR3nt: TGCAGTGCTAGAGCCAGCCTACACAATCAGCCCCAGCATTTT
CDR3aa: CSARASLHNQPQHF

abundance: -
len: 13
v_gene: TRBV7-8
d_gene: -
j_gene: TRBJ1-2
CDR3nt: TGTGCCAGCAGCTTAGCAATCCTGGTGGGCTACACCTTC
CDR3aa: CASSLAILVGYTF

abundance: -
len: 15
v_gene: TRBV4-1
d_gene: TRBD1
j_gene: TRBJ2-7
CDR3nt: TGCGCCAGCAGCCCCTCGGACAGGGGGGTTAACGAGCAGTACTTC
CDR3aa: CASSPSDRGVNEQYF

abundance: few
len: 14
v_gene: TRBV2
d_gene: -
j_gene: TRBJ2-5
CDR3nt: TGTGCCAGCAGTGAAGTGGCGGGGGCAGAGACCCAGTACTTC
CDR3aa: CASSEVAGAETQYF

abundance: few
len: 15
v_gene: TRBV29-1
d_gene: TRBD2
j_gene: TRBJ2-7
CDR3nt: TGCAGCGTTGACGGTGGCGGGAGTACCTCCTACGAGCAGTACTTC
CDR3aa: CSVDGGGSTSYEQYF

abundance: -
len: 14
v_gene: TRBV12-3/TRBV12-4
d_gene: -
j_gene: TRBJ2-7
CDR3nt: TGTGCCAGCAGAACGACAGTTAGCTCCTACGAGCAGTACTTC
CDR3aa: CASRTTVSSYEQYF

abundance: few
len: 15
v_gene: TRBV5-1
d_gene: -
j_gene: TRBJ2-7
CDR3nt: TGCGCCAGCAGCTTGGGGAACTCCTACTCCTACGAGCAGTACTTC
CDR3aa: CASSLGNSYSYEQYF

abundance: -
len: 17
v_gene: TRBV6-5
d_gene: -
j_gene: TRBJ2-1
CDR3nt: TGTGCCAGCACCCGAACTTTACCTCGACTGGCCTACAATGAGCAGTTCTTC
CDR3aa: CASTRTLPRLAYNEQFF

abundance: -
len: 14
v_gene: TRBV20-1
d_gene: -
j_gene: TRBJ2-7
CDR3nt: TGCAGTGCTAGGATACGGGACGCCTCCTACGAGCAGTACTTC
CDR3aa: CSARIRDASYEQYF

abundance: few
len: 13
v_gene: TRBV7-7
d_gene: -
j_gene: TRBJ2-5
CDR3nt: TGTGCCAGCAGCTTAGTTACAGGGTCGATCCAGTACTTC
CDR3aa: CASSLVTGSIQYF

abundance: -
len: 15
v_gene: TRBV7-9
d_gene: -
j_gene: TRBJ1-4
CDR3nt: TGTGCCAGCAGCGCGTTACAGGGTAGGAAGGAAAAACTGTTTTTT
CDR3aa: CASSALQGRKEKLFF

abundance: -
len: 13
v_gene: TRBV5-1
d_gene: -
j_gene: TRBJ2-1
CDR3nt: TGCGCCAGCAGCCGCCGGCCGGCTAATGAGCAGTTCTTC
CDR3aa: CASSRRPANEQFF

abundance: -
len: 15
v_gene: TRBV20-1
d_gene: -
j_gene: TRBJ2-3
CDR3nt: TGCAGTGCTAGATTGGCAGCCAGGGACACAGATACGCAGTATTTT
CDR3aa: CSARLAARDTDTQYF